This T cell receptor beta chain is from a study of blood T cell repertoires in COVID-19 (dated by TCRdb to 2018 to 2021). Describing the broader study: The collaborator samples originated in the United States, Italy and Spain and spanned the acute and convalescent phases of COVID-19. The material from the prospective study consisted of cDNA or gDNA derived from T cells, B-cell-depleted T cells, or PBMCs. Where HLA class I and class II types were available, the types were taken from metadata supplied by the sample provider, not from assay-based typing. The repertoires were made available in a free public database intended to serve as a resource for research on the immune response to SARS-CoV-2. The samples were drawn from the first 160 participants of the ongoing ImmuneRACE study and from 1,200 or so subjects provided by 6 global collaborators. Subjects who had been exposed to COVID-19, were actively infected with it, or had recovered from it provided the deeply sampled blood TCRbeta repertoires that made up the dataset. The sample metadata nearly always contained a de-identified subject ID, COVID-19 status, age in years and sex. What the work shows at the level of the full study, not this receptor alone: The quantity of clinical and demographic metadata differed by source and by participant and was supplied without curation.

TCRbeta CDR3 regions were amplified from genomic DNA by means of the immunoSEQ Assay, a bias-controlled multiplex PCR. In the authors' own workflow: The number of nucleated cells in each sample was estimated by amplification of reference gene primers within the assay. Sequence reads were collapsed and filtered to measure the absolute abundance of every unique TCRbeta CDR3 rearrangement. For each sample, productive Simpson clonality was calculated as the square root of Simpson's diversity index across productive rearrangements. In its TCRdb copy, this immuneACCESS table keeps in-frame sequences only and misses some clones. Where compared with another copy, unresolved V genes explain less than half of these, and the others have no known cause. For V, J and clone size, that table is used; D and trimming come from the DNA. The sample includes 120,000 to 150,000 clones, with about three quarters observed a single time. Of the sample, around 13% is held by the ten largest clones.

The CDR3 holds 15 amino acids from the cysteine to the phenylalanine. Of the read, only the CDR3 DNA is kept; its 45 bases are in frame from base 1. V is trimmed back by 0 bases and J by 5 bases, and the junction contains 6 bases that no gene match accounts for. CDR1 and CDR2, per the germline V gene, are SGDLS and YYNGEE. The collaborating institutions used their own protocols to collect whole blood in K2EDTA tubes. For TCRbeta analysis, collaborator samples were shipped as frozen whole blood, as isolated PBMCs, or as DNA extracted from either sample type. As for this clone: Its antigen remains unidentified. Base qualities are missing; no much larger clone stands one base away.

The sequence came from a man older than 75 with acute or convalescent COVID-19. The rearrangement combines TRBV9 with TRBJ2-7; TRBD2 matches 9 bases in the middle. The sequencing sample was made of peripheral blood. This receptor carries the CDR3 CASSVVGTSYDEQYF. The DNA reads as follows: TGTGCCAGCAGCGTAGTGGGGACTAGCTACGACGAGCAGTACTTC.